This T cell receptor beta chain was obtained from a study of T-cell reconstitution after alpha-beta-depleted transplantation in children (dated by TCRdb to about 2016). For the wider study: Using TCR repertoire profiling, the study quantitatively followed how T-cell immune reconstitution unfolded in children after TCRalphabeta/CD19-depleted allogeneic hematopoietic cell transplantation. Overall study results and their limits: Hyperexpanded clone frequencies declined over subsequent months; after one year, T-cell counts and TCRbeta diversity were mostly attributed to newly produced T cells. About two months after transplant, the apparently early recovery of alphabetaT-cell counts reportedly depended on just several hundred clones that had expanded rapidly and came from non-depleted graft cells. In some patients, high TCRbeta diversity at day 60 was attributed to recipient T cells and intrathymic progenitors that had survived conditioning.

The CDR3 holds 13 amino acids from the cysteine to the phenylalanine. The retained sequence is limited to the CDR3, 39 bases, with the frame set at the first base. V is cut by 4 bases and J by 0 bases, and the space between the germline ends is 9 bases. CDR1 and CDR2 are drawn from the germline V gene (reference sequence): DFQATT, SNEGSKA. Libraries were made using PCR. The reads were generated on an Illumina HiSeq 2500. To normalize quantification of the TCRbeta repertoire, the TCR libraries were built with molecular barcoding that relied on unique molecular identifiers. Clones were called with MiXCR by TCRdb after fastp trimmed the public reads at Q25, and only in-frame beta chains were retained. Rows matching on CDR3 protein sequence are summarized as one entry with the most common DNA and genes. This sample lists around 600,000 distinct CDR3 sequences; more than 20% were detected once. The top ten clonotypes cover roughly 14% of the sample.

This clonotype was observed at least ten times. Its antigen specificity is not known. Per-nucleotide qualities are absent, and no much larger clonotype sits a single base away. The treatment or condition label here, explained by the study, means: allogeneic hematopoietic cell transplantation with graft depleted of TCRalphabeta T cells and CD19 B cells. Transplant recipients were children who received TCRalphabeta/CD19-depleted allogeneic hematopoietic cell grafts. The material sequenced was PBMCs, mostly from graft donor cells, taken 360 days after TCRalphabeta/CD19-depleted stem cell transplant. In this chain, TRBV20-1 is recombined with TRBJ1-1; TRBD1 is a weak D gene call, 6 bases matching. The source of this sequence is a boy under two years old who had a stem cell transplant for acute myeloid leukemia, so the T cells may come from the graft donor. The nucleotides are TGCAGTGCTATTAACAGGGTGAACACTGAAGCTTTCTTT. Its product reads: CSAINRVNTEAFF.